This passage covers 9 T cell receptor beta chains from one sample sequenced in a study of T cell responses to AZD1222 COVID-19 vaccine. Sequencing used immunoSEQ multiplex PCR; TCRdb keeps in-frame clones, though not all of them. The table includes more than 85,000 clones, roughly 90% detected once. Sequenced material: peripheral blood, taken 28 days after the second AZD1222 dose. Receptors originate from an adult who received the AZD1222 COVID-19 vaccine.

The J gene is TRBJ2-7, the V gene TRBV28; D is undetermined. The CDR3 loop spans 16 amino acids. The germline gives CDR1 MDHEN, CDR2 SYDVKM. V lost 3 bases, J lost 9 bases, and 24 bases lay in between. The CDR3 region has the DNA TGTGCCAGCAGTTTGATCAGAAGGGAAACCGCTCCGTGGCAGTACTTC. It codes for CASSLIRRETAPWQYF.

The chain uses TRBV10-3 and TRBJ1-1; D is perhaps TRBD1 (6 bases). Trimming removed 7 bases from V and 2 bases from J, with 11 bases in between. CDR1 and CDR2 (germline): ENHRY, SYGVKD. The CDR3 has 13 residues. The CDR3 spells CAITQTGNTEAFF. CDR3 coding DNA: TGTGCCATCACCCAGACAGGTAACACTGAAGCTTTCTTT.

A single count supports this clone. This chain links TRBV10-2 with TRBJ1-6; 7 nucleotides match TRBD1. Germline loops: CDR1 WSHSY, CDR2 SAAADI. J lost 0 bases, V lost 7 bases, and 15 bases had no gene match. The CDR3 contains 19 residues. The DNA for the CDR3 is TGCGCCAGCAAAAAGTCCGGGACAGTAGGTAGCTCCTATAATTCACCCCTCCACTTT. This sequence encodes CASKKSGTVGSSYNSPLHF.

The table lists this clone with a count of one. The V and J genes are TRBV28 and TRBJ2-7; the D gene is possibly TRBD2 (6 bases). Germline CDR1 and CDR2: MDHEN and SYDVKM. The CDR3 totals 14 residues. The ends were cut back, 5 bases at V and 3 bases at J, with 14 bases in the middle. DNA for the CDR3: TGTGCCAGCAGTCGGCCGGGACTTAACTACGAGCAGTACTTC. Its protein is CASSRPGLNYEQYF.

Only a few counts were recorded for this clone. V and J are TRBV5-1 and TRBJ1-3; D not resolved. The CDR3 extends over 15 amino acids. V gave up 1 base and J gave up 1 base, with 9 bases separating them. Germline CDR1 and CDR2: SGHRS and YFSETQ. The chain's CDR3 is CASSLNQKSGNTIYF. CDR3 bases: TGCGCCAGCAGCTTGAATCAGAAGTCTGGAAACACCATATATTTT.

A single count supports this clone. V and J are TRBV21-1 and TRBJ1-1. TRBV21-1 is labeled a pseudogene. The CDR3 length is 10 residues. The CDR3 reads CASSKFRLQF. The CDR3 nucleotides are TGTGCCAGCAGCAAATTCCGACTGCAATTT.

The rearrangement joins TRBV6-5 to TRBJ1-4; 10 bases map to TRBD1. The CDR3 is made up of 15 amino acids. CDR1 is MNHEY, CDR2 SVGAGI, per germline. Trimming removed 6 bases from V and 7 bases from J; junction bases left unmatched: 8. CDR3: CASRDSGQGSEKLFF. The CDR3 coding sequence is TGTGCCAGCAGGGATTCGGGACAGGGGAGTGAAAAACTGTTTTTT.

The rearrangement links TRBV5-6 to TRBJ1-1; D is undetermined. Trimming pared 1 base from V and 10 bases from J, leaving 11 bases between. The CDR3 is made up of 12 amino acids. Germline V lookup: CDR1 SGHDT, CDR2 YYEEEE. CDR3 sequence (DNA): TGTGCCAGCAGCTTGAAGGGTGTCGGAGCTTTCTTT. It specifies CASSLKGVGAFF. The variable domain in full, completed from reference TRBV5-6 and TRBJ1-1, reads DAGVTQSPTHLIKTRGQQVTLRCSPKSGHDTVSWYQQALGQGPQFIFQYYEEEERQRGNFPDRFSGHQFPNYSSELNVNALLLGDSALYLCASSLKGVGAFFGQGTRLTVV.

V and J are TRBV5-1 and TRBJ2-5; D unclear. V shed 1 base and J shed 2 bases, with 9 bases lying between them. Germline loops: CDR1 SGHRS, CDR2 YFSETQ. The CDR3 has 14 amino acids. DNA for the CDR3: TGCGCCAGCAGCTTGAATCAGGTACAAGAGACCCAGTACTTC. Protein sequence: CASSLNQVQETQYF.